A selection of T cell receptor beta chains follows, all from one sample in a study of cytomegalovirus exposure and HLA in healthy donors. Measured with immunoSEQ multiplex PCR; TCRdb has only the in-frame clones, and not every one. The sample lists about 160,000 clones; under 90% were seen once. Sequencing was carried out using PBMCs. These receptors were collected from a man aged 18 to 29 in good health and CMV-seropositive. Both conserved end residues are part of each CDR3. Each record gives: D gene, V gene, J gene, CDR3 DNA, CDR3 protein. A D gene is named only where the DNA matches it firmly.

.,TRBV7-2,TRBJ1-3,TGTGCCAGCAGCCGTGGACAACGAGAAAACACCATATATTTT,CASSRGQRENTIYF
TRBD2,TRBV5-1,TRBJ2-2,TGCGCCAGCAGCTTAATACTAGCGGGAGGTAGCACCGGGGAGCTGTTTTTT,CASSLILAGGSTGELFF
TRBD1,TRBV5-6,TRBJ1-5,TGTGCCAGCAGCTTGGGGGACCTCGGACAGGGTAATCAGCCCCAGCATTTT,CASSLGDLGQGNQPQHF
.,TRBV29-1,TRBJ2-7,TGCAGCGTTGAATCCGGGGGTATGGGACAGCAAAAAATCGGCGAGCAGTACTTC,CSVESGGMGQQKIGEQYF
.,TRBV6-6,TRBJ2-2,TGTGCCAGCAGTTACTCGTTACAGGGACCCCCCGGGGAGCTGTTTTTT,CASSYSLQGPPGELFF
TRBD2,TRBV9,TRBJ2-5,TGTGCCAGCAGCCTAGCCCCGCGGGGAGGGCAAGAGACCCAGTACTTC,CASSLAPRGGQETQYF
TRBD2,TRBV5-4,TRBJ2-7,TGTGCCAGCAGCTTTAGGACTAGCGGTCACTACGAGCAGTACTTC,CASSFRTSGHYEQYF
TRBD1,TRBV7-9,TRBJ2-7,TGTGCCAGCAGCTCATACAGGGGGCAGTCCTACGAGCAGTACTTC,CASSSYRGQSYEQYF
.,TRBV9,TRBJ2-5,TGTGCCAGCAGCCCACATGGGGGGTCAGTACAAGAGACCCAGTACTTC,CASSPHGGSVQETQYF
TRBD2,TRBV18,TRBJ2-7,TGTGCCAGCTCACCTCGACTAGCGGCCTCCTACGAGCAGTACTTC,CASSPRLAASYEQYF
.,TRBV4-2,TRBJ1-3,TGTGCCAGCAGCCAGTTTGCACAGGGAAACACCATATATTTT,CASSQFAQGNTIYF
TRBD2,TRBV7-6,TRBJ2-3,TGTGCCAGCAGCCTGGGACTAGCGGGAGAAAATACGCAGTATTTT,CASSLGLAGENTQYF
TRBD2,TRBV27,TRBJ2-7,TGTGCCAGCAGTTTACTAGCGGGAGCACGAGGCGAGCAGTACTTC,CASSLLAGARGEQYF
.,TRBV27,TRBJ1-5,TGTGCCAGCAGTTCACATTATAGCAATCAGCCCCAGCATTTT,CASSSHYSNQPQHF
TRBD2,TRBV11-1,TRBJ2-1,TGTGCCAGCAGCTCCTCATGGGGGGGAGTGGGGAATGAGCAGTTCTTC,CASSSSWGGVGNEQFF
.,TRBV18,TRBJ2-1,TGTGCCAGCTCACCCAGAGGACAGCGCTCCTACAATGAGCAGTTCTTC,CASSPRGQRSYNEQFF
.,TRBV5-1,TRBJ2-1,TGCGCCAGCAGCTTGACGGCAGCGAACAATGAGCAGTTCTTC,CASSLTAANNEQFF